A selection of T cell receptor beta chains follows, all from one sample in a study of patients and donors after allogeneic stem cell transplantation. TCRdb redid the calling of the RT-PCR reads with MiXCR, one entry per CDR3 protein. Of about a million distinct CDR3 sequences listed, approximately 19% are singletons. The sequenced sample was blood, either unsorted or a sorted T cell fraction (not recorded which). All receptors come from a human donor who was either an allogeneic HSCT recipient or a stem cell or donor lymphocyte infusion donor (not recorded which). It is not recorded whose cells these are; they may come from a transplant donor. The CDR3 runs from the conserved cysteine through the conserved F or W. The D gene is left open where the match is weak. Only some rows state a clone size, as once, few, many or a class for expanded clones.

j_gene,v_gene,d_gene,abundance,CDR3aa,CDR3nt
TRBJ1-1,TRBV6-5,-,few,CASSSDRIINTEAFF,TGTGCCAGCAGTTCGGACAGAATAATCAACACTGAAGCTTTCTTT
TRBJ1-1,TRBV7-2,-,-,CASSLQRTEAFF,TGTGCCAGCAGCTTACAGCGCACTGAAGCTTTCTTT
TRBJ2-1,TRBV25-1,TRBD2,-,CASSDGVRGIEQFF,TGTGCCAGCAGTGATGGAGTGCGGGGGATTGAGCAGTTCTTC
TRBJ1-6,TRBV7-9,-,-,CASSPSAGWGSPLHF,TGTGCCAGCAGCCCTTCGGCGGGCTGGGGGTCACCCCTCCACTTT
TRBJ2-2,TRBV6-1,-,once,CASSESDNTGELFF,TGTGCCAGCAGTGAGAGTGACAACACCGGGGAGCTGTTTTTT
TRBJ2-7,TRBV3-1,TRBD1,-,CASSRTGGAEQYF,TGTGCCAGCAGTCGGACAGGGGGGGCCGAGCAGTACTTC
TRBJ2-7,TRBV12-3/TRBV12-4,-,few,CASSFLPGIYEQYF,TGTGCCAGCAGTTTTCTTCCAGGAATCTACGAGCAGTACTTC
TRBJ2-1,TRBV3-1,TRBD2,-,CASSQYTPTSGIGDEQFF,TGTGCCAGCAGCCAATATACTCCGACTAGCGGGATTGGGGATGAGCAGTTCTTC
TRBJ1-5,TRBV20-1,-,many,CSANSRQETSNQPQHF,TGCAGTGCTAATTCTCGACAGGAGACAAGCAATCAGCCCCAGCATTTT
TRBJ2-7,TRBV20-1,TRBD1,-,CSTPGQGPYEQYF,TGCAGTACGCCGGGACAGGGACCTTACGAGCAGTACTTC
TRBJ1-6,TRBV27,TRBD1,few,CASSVGGWNSPLHF,TGTGCCAGCTCGGTAGGGGGCTGGAATTCACCCCTCCACTTT
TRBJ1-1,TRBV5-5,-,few,CASSPDRAMNTEAFF,TGTGCCAGCAGCCCCGACAGAGCCATGAACACTGAAGCTTTCTTT
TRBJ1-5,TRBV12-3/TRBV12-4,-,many,CASSLGTSNQPQHF,TGTGCCAGCAGTTTAGGTACAAGCAATCAGCCCCAGCATTTT
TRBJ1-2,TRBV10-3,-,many,CAINLGGRANYGYTF,TGTGCCATCAACCTAGGGGGGAGAGCTAACTATGGCTACACCTTC
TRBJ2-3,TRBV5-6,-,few,CASSLVQATDTQYF,TGTGCCAGCAGCTTGGTTCAGGCCACAGATACGCAGTATTTT
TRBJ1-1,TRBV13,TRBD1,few,CASSTNRGSEAFF,TGTGCCAGCAGCACAAACAGGGGTAGTGAAGCTTTCTTT
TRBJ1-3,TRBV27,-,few,CASSPQKGSSGNTIYF,TGTGCCAGTAGTCCGCAGAAGGGCAGCTCTGGAAACACCATATATTTT
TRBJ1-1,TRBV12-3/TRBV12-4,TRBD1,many,CASGRGDSMRQAFF,TGTGCCAGCGGGCGCGGGGACAGCATGCGCCAAGCTTTCTTT
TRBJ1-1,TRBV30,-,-,CAWKSRASGAEAFF,TGTGCCTGGAAATCCAGGGCTTCAGGGGCTGAAGCTTTCTTT
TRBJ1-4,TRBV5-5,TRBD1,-,CASSLGSGGLGKLFF,TGTGCCAGCAGCTTAGGTTCAGGGGGCCTGGGGAAACTGTTTTTT
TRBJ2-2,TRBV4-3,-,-,CASSRETANTGELFF,TGCGCCAGCAGTCGAGAGACAGCGAACACCGGGGAGCTGTTTTTT
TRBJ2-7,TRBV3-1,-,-,CASSHRRGVHEQYF,TGTGCCAGCAGCCATCGCAGAGGGGTCCACGAGCAGTACTTC
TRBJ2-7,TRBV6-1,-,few,CASSGTFVSYEQYF,TGTGCCAGCAGTGGGACATTCGTTTCCTACGAGCAGTACTTC
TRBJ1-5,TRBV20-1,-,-,CSATQMYNQPQHF,TGCAGTGCAACCCAGATGTACAATCAGCCCCAGCATTTT
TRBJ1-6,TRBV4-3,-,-,CASSQEQSNSPLHF,TGCGCCAGCAGTCAGGAGCAGTCAAATTCACCCCTCCACTTT
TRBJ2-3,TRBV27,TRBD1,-,CASSTRQGISTDTQYF,TGTGCCAGCAGTACCCGACAGGGGATTTCCACAGATACGCAGTATTTT
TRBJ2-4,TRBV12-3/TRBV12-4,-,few,CASSSGPFLAKNIQYF,TGTGCCAGCAGTTCGGGGCCGTTCCTAGCCAAAAACATTCAGTACTTC
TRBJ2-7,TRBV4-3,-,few,CASSQENLSSYEQYF,TGCGCCAGCAGCCAAGAGAACCTGAGCTCCTACGAGCAGTACTTC
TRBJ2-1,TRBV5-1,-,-,CASSRATKNNEQFF,TGCGCCAGCAGCCGGGCGACCAAAAACAATGAGCAGTTCTTC
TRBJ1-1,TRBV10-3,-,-,CAISVQMNTEAFF,TGTGCCATCAGTGTGCAGATGAACACTGAAGCTTTCTTT
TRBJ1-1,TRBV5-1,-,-,CASSLGHRLEAFF,TGCGCCAGCAGCTTGGGACATAGGTTGGAAGCTTTCTTT
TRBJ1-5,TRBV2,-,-,CASSDWTTNQPQHF,TGTGCCAGCAGTGATTGGACGACGAATCAGCCCCAGCATTTT
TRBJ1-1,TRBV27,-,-,CATQRGAEAFF,TGTGCCACTCAAAGGGGGGCTGAAGCTTTCTTT
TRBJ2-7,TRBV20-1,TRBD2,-,CSATPGLAGLYEQYF,TGCAGTGCAACCCCCGGACTAGCGGGACTCTACGAGCAGTACTTC
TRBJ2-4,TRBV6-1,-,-,CASSHTTGLAKNIQYF,TGTGCCAGCAGCCATACTACAGGCCTAGCCAAAAACATTCAGTACTTC
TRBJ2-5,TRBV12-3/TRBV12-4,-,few,CASSLEGWTQYF,TGTGCCAGCAGTTTGGAGGGATGGACCCAGTACTTC
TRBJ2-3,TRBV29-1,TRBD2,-,CSVEGLAVTSTDTQYF,TGCAGCGTTGAGGGACTAGCGGTGACTAGCACAGATACGCAGTATTTT
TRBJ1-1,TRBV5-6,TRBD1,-,CASSQGQVYWDTEAFF,TGTGCCAGCAGCCAGGGACAGGTTTACTGGGACACTGAAGCTTTCTTT